This is a list of T cell receptor beta chains from one sample in a study of shared clonotypes between healthy human individuals. Assay used: immunoSEQ multiplex PCR; TCRdb lists only in-frame clones, some missing. The table has more than 550,000 clones, approximately 90% seen once; the top ten hold approximately 22%. Sequencing was done on a sample of naive CD8+ T cells sorted from blood. Receptors originate from a man aged 30 to 45 in good health. Each CDR3 is given with its conserved first and last residue. A D gene is named only where the DNA matches it firmly. Rows may omit the clone size; those that give it use once, few, many or a size class.

TRBD2	TRBV14	TRBJ2-2	.	19	CASSQDLAGGHTRTGELFF	TGTGCCAGCAGCCAAGATCTAGCGGGAGGACATACGAGGACCGGGGAGCTGTTTTTT
.	TRBV5-6	TRBJ1-2	.	14	CASSLLEEYYGYTF	TGTGCCAGCAGCTTGTTGGAGGAATACTATGGCTACACCTTC
.	TRBV27	TRBJ1-1	once	15	CASSLEPRADTEAFF	TGTGCCAGCAGTTTAGAACCCAGGGCGGACACTGAAGCTTTCTTT
.	TRBV11-2	TRBJ2-1	.	12	CASSLEGDEQFF	TGTGCCAGCAGCTTGGAGGGGGATGAGCAGTTCTTC
.	TRBV5-5	TRBJ1-5	.	15	CASSSSGAENQPQHF	TGTGCCAGCAGTTCGTCAGGGGCCGAAAATCAGCCCCAGCATTTT
.	TRBV11-2	TRBJ2-1	.	16	CASSLGSGLGYNEQFF	TGTGCCAGCAGCTTAGGTAGTGGGCTCGGCTACAATGAGCAGTTCTTC
.	TRBV27	TRBJ2-1	.	15	CASNPGHSPYNEQFF	TGTGCCAGCAATCCCGGGCACAGCCCCTACAATGAGCAGTTCTTC
.	TRBV21-1	TRBJ2-4	.	18	CASSTCPGLAAIKNIQYF	TGTGCCAGCAGCACGTGCCCTGGGCTAGCGGCGATCAAAAACATTCAGTACTTC
.	TRBV4-1	TRBJ2-7	once	12	CASSQGRNEQYF	TGCGCCAGCAGCCAGGGGCGGAACGAGCAGTACTTC
TRBD2	TRBV7-9	TRBJ2-1	.	13	CASSPLGGNEQFF	TGTGCCAGCAGCCCCCTGGGGGGGAATGAGCAGTTCTTC
TRBD1	TRBV6-1	TRBJ2-5	once	15	CASTGTGEGRETQYF	TGTGCCAGCACAGGGACAGGAGAAGGGAGAGAGACCCAGTACTTC
.	TRBV27	TRBJ2-7	.	13	CASSLFAIYEQYF	TGTGCCAGCAGTTTATTCGCCATCTACGAGCAGTACTTC
TRBD2	TRBV7-8	TRBJ2-3	.	18	CASREGLAGTLGTDTQYF	TGTGCCAGCCGGGAGGGGCTAGCGGGAACGCTGGGCACAGATACGCAGTATTTT
.	TRBV5-8	TRBJ2-7	.	13	CASSIDQSYEQYF	TGTGCCAGCAGCATTGACCAGTCCTACGAGCAGTACTTC
.	TRBV9	TRBJ2-7	.	13	CASSPGTSYEQYF	TGTGCCAGCAGCCCGGGGACTTCCTACGAGCAGTACTTC
.	TRBV4-1	TRBJ2-5	.	15	CASSHGGGGQETQYF	TGCGCCAGCAGCCATGGCGGAGGGGGTCAAGAGACCCAGTACTTC
TRBD1	TRBV19	TRBJ2-1	.	15	CASSIVQGRDNEQFF	TGTGCCAGTAGTATAGTACAGGGGCGGGACAATGAGCAGTTCTTC
.	TRBV9	TRBJ2-7	.	15	CASSIEGGHRDEQYF	TGTGCCAGCAGCATAGAGGGGGGGCATCGGGACGAGCAGTACTTC
TRBD2	TRBV11-2	TRBJ2-5	.	17	CASSLGSSGDPGETQYF	TGTGCCAGCAGCTTAGGGTCTAGCGGGGACCCCGGAGAGACCCAGTACTTC
TRBD2	TRBV28	TRBJ2-1	.	20	CASSTRLAETGGSSYNEQFF	TGTGCCAGCAGTACCCGACTAGCGGAGACGGGAGGTAGCTCCTACAATGAGCAGTTCTTC
.	TRBV6-1	TRBJ1-5	.	15	CASWRGFGSNQPQHF	TGTGCCAGCTGGAGAGGGTTTGGCAGCAATCAGCCCCAGCATTTT
TRBD1	TRBV19	TRBJ2-2	.	14	CASRDRGVAGELFF	TGTGCCAGCCGGGACAGGGGAGTTGCCGGGGAGCTGTTTTTT
.	TRBV6-1	TRBJ1-1	once	13	CASSQAMNTEAFF	TGTGCCAGCTCTCAGGCTATGAACACTGAAGCTTTCTTT
.	TRBV7-9	TRBJ2-1	.	15	CASSLGKGYDNEQFF	TGTGCCAGCAGCTTAGGGAAGGGTTACGATAATGAGCAGTTCTTC
.	TRBV11-3	TRBJ2-7	.	17	CASSLEPPGSDHYEQYF	TGTGCCAGCAGCTTAGAACCCCCGGGGAGTGATCACTACGAGCAGTACTTC
TRBD2	TRBV9	TRBJ2-1	.	14	CASSNAGGDNEQFF	TGTGCCAGCAGCAATGCGGGAGGGGACAATGAGCAGTTCTTC
.	TRBV27	TRBJ1-2	.	14	CATMMGGGDYGYTF	TGTGCCACCATGATGGGGGGGGGCGACTATGGCTACACCTTC
.	TRBV10-3	TRBJ2-1	.	15	CAISESSGGLDEQFF	TGTGCCATCAGTGAGTCAAGCGGAGGGTTGGATGAGCAGTTCTTC
TRBD2	TRBV4-2	TRBJ2-7	.	14	CASSPRTSAYEQYF	TGTGCCAGCAGCCCGAGGACTAGCGCCTACGAGCAGTACTTC
.	TRBV4-1	TRBJ2-7	.	13	CASSQGNRPEQYF	TGCGCCAGCAGCCAAGGGAACAGGCCCGAGCAGTACTTC
TRBD2	TRBV7-2	TRBJ2-7	.	16	CASSHGTSGSSYEQYF	TGTGCCAGCAGCCACGGGACTAGCGGGAGCTCCTACGAGCAGTACTTC
.	TRBV5-5	TRBJ2-7	once	18	CASSRGDWTDSTDYEQYF	TGTGCCAGCAGCCGAGGGGATTGGACAGACTCCACGGATTACGAGCAGTACTTC
.	TRBV7-9	TRBJ1-4	.	13	CASSLVPDEKLFF	TGTGCCAGCAGCTTAGTTCCGGATGAAAAACTGTTTTTT
.	TRBV28	TRBJ2-4	.	15	CASSLGRTLRDIQYF	TGTGCCAGCAGTTTAGGGCGGACGCTGAGAGACATTCAGTACTTC
TRBD2	TRBV27	TRBJ2-7	.	14	CASSYGGSSYEQYF	TGTGCCAGCAGTTACGGCGGGAGCTCCTACGAGCAGTACTTC
TRBD2	TRBV25-1	TRBJ2-7	.	18	CASSEELAGLAGADEQYF	TGTGCCAGCAGTGAAGAATTGGCTGGTCTAGCGGGAGCTGACGAGCAGTACTTC
.	TRBV4-3	TRBJ1-1	.	18	CASSQSKLMSGQYTEAFF	TGCGCCAGCAGCCAATCCAAATTAATGTCCGGACAGTACACTGAAGCTTTCTTT
.	TRBV21-1	TRBJ1-5	.	17	CASSNIGTKEHGQPQHF	TGTGCCAGCAGCAATATCGGGACAAAGGAACACGGCCAGCCCCAGCATTTT